This record looks at one TCR beta chain sequence and its context. Antigen: not known. The CDR3 is 10 residues long. V lost 7 bases and J 7 bases, leaving 9 bases between the germline ends. From germline, CDR1 is DFQATT and CDR2 SNEGSKA (reference sequence). The sample originates from a study of T cell repertoires in cytomegalovirus infection. A single record per CDR3 protein comes from TCRdb applying MiXCR to the reads. The profile shows a few hundred thousand distinct CDR3 sequences, under 45% of them singletons. The origin of this receptor is a human donor in good health (CMV status not recorded). Some clones in this sample may be carry-over from other donors' samples. The V and J genes are TRBV20-1 and TRBJ2-3; D gene ambiguous. Sample: cultured PBMCs, taken from culture after CMV antigen stimulation. CDR3 bases: TGCAGTGGTGACTGGAATACGCAGTATTTT. It yields the protein CSGDWNTQYF.